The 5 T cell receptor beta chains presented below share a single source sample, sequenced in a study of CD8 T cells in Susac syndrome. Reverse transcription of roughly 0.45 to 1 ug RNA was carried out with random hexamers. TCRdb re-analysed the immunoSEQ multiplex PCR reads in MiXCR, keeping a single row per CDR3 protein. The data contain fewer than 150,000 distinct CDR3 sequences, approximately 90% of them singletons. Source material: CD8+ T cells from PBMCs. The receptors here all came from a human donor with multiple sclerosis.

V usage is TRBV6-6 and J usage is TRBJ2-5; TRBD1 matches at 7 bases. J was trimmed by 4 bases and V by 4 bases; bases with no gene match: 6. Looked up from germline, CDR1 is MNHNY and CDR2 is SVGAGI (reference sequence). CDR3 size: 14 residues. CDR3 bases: TGTGCCAGCAGTTTTACAGGGGTATCAGAGACCCAGTACTTC. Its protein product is CASSFTGVSETQYF.

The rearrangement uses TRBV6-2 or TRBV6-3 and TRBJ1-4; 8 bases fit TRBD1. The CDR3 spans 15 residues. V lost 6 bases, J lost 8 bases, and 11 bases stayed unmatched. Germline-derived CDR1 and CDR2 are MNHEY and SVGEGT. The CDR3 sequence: CASRPDREVGEKLFF. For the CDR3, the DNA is TGTGCCAGCAGGCCGGACAGGGAAGTAGGAGAAAAACTGTTTTTT.

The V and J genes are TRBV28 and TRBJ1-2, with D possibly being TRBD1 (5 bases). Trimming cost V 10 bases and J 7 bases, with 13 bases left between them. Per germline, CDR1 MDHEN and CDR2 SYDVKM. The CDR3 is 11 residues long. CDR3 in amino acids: CAIGTEAGYTF. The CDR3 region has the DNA TGTGCCATCGGGACCGAGGCTGGCTACACCTTC.

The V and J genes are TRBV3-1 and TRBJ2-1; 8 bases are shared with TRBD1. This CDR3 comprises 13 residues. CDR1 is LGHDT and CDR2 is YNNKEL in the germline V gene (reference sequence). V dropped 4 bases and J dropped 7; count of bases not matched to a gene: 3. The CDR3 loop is CASSLDRENEQFF. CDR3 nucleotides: TGTGCCAGCAGCCTGGACAGGGAAAATGAGCAGTTCTTC.

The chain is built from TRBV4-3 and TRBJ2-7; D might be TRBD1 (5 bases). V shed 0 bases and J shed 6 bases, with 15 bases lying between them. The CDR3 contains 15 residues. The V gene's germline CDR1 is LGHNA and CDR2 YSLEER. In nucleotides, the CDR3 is TGCGCCAGCAGCCAAGATGGGGCAGTCCACTCCGAGCAGTACTTC. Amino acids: CASSQDGAVHSEQYF.